Each of the 7 T cell receptor beta chains below was sequenced from the same sample in a study of shared clonotypes between healthy human individuals. TCRdb's table, derived via immunoSEQ multiplex PCR, lists solely in-frame clones and lacks some. The sample includes around 1.1 million clones, around 82% of them seen just once. Sequencing was done on a sample of memory CD4+ T cells from PBMCs. Subset specified: CD45RA-negative fraction. Receptor source: a man aged 18 to 29 in good health. Some clones in this sample may be carry-over from other donors' samples.

The J gene is TRBJ2-6, the V gene TRBV28; 7 nucleotides align to TRBD2. Trimming at V came to 2 bases and at J to 0 bases, leaving 4 bases not matched to a gene. Germline CDR1 reads MDHEN; CDR2 reads SYDVKM. CDR3 length: 17 amino acids. The CDR3 loop is CASSLLGGNSGANVLTF. Written as DNA, the CDR3 is TGTGCCAGCAGTTTACTGGGAGGGAACTCTGGGGCCAACGTCCTGACTTTC.

The gene calls are TRBV6-5 and TRBJ1-1; D uncertain. Between the trimmed V and J ends, which lost 5 bases and 1 base, there was a span of 11 bases. Germline CDR1 MNHEY, CDR2 SVGAGI. There are 14 residues in the CDR3. CDR3 bases: TGTGCCAGCAGTCTTTCTCGACAGAACACTGAAGCTTTCTTT. Protein: CASSLSRQNTEAFF.

The chain carries TRBV9 and TRBJ2-5; a weak D match, TRBD2 (5 bases). V lost 0 bases, J lost 6 bases, and 9 bases lay in between. Per the germline V gene, CDR1 is SGDLS and CDR2 is YYNGEE. This CDR3 has 13 residues. This CDR3 reads CASSVADGKTQYF. The CDR3 DNA reads as TGTGCCAGCAGCGTAGCGGACGGGAAGACCCAGTACTTC.

Details on this clone: Other DNA sequences in the sample encode the same CDR3. The rearrangement joins TRBV7-2 to TRBJ2-7, with D unclear. V was trimmed by 5 bases and J by 3 bases, leaving 5 bases between them. CDR1 is SGHTA and CDR2 is FQGNSA in the germline V gene. The CDR3 loop spans 11 amino acids. The CDR3 loop reads CASSLHYEQYF. For the CDR3, the DNA is TGTGCCAGCAGCCTACACTACGAGCAGTACTTC.

This clone was observed a handful of times. The rearrangement joins TRBV4-2 to TRBJ1-4; TRBD1 agrees at 8 bases. V dropped 2 bases and J dropped 6; count of bases not matched to a gene: 5. Germline CDR1 and CDR2: LGHNA and YNFKEQ. CDR3 length equals 15 residues. DNA for the CDR3: TGTGCCAGCAGCCAACAGGACAGGGTAGATGAAAAACTGTTTTTT. Amino acid sequence: CASSQQDRVDEKLFF.

This clone was recorded only once. The V call is TRBV4-1, the J call TRBJ2-1; TRBD2 is a possible D gene (6 bases). This CDR3 is 16 amino acids long. Germline lookup yields CDR1 MGHRA and CDR2 YSYEKL. With 1 base removed from V and 6 bases from J, the gap between germline ends came to 16 bases. As DNA, the CDR3 is TGCGCCAGCAGCCAAGGTTTCCGGGGGACGGGCAATGAGCAGTTCTTC. The encoded protein is CASSQGFRGTGNEQFF.

The chain is built from TRBV7-8 and TRBJ1-5, with a possible D match to TRBD1 (6 bases). Germline loops: CDR1 SGHVS, CDR2 FQNEAQ. The CDR3 contains 16 residues. Trimming pared 4 bases from V and 6 bases from J, leaving 19 bases between. CDR3 sequence reads: CASSSRTRTAVQPQHF. Written as DNA, the CDR3 is TGTGCCAGCAGCTCAAGAACTCGGACAGCCGTTCAGCCCCAGCATTTT. The full variable domain, rest sourced from reference TRBV7-8 and TRBJ1-5, is GAGVSQSPRYKVAKRGQDVALRCDPISGHVSLFWYQQALGQGPEFLTYFQNEAQLDKSGLPSDRFFAERPEGSVSTLKIQRTQQEDSAVYLCASSSRTRTAVQPQHFGDGTRLSIL.